This T cell receptor beta chain was sequenced in a study of OX40 agonist ivuxolimab in advanced cancers. Study-level information: Patients received intravenous ivuxolimab every 2 weeks at 0.01 to 10 mg/kg. Findings of the study overall: Average numbers of expanded clones were greater in CD8+ T cells than in CD4+. The 0.1-3.0 mg/kg partial responders had among the lowest clonal expansion.

Germline values: CDR1 SGHAT, CDR2 FQNNGV. CDR3 size: 13 residues. V was pared by 4 bases and J by 5 bases, with 11 bases between. Regarding this clone: The target antigen is unknown.

Profiling relied on immunoSEQ multiplex PCR, and the TCRdb table lists in-frame clones only, not all of them. The sample holds approximately 82,000 clones; around four fifths are singletons and the top ten take around 0.88%. The sequence derives from an adult with an advanced solid tumor such as melanoma, head and neck, liver or kidney cancer. Sequencing used CD4+ or CD8+ T cells sorted from blood, obtained in a trial of the OX40 agonist ivuxolimab. The genes are TRBV11-2 and TRBJ1-1; no reliable D call. CDR3 nucleotides: TGTGCCAGCAGCTCGACTGATTGGACTGAAGCTTTCTTT. Translation: CASSSTDWTEAFF.